These 17 T cell receptor beta chains were all obtained from the same sample, sequenced in a study of OX40 agonist ivuxolimab in advanced cancers. The table came from immunoSEQ multiplex PCR; TCRdb's copy has only in-frame clones and leaves some out. This sample carries about 50,000 clones, approximately 80% of them seen once, and the ten largest clones take roughly 3.9%. The sequencing here drew on CD4+ or CD8+ T cells sorted from blood, taken in a trial of the OX40 agonist ivuxolimab. The receptors come from an adult with an advanced solid tumor such as melanoma, head and neck, liver or kidney cancer.

CDR3: CASSLGARWRGAHEQYF. The CDR3 nucleotides are TGTGCCAGCAGCTTAGGGGCGAGATGGCGCGGGGCCCACGAGCAGTACTTC. The rearrangement joins TRBV7-2 to TRBJ2-7, with D tentatively TRBD2 (6 bases). Trimming removed 1 base at V and 5 bases at J, with 21 bases between. The CDR3 has 17 amino acids. Germline V gene data show CDR1 as SGHTA and CDR2 as FQGNSA.

The chain joins TRBV6-5 to TRBJ2-7, with D possibly being TRBD1 (5 bases). CDR1 is MNHEY, CDR2 SVGAGI, per germline. There are 13 residues in the CDR3. Deletions cut 6 bases from V and 3 bases from J, with 12 bases between. The DNA for the CDR3 is TGTGCCAGCAGGCTAGGACATCTCTACGAGCAGTACTTC. Translation: CASRLGHLYEQYF.

A single count supports this clone. The chain carries TRBV7-2 and TRBJ2-1; D is tentatively TRBD1 or TRBD2 (6 bases each). Germline values: CDR1 SGHTA, CDR2 FQGNSA. V lost 5 bases to trimming and J lost 5 bases, with 10 bases between them. The CDR3 sequence is 13 residues long. The CDR3 here is CASSGGGHNEQFF. CDR3 nucleotides: TGTGCCAGCAGCGGAGGGGGACACAATGAGCAGTTCTTC.

This chain connects TRBV19 to TRBJ2-5, with 13 positions matching TRBD2. Germline assignment: CDR1 LNHDA and CDR2 SQIVND (reference sequence). The CDR3 spans 15 residues. With V trimmed by 4 bases and J by 4 bases, 3 bases remained unmatched. The CDR3 bases are TGTGCCAGTAGTACCGGGACTAGCGGGGTAGAGACCCAGTACTTC. Translated, it gives CASSTGTSGVETQYF.

Concerning this clone itself: In the same sample, other DNA sequences code for this CDR3. The chain links TRBV6-6 to TRBJ2-7, with TRBD1 matching 7 bases. The germline V gene has CDR1 MNHNY and CDR2 SVGAGI (reference sequence). J lost 3 bases, V lost 6 bases, and 5 bases had no gene match. CDR3 length: 13 residues. CDR3 in DNA: TGTGCCAGCAGGCACAGGGACAGCTACGAGCAGTACTTC. Translation: CASRHRDSYEQYF.

This clone is labeled as medium-sized. J is TRBJ1-2 and V is TRBV12-5, with D maybe TRBD1 (6 bases). Trimming took off 5 bases at V and 3 bases at J, with 10 bases between the two ends. Per the germline V gene, CDR1 is LGHNT and CDR2 is FRNRAP. The CDR3 has 13 residues. DNA for the CDR3: TGTGCTAGTGGTGAACAGGGCTACTATGGCTACACCTTC. Encoded protein: CASGEQGYYGYTF.

CDR3 protein: CASSSKQGAGSPLHF. CDR3 nucleotides: TGTGCCAGCAGCTCTAAACAGGGGGCGGGTTCACCCCTCCACTTT. The gene calls are TRBV7-9 and TRBJ1-6; 9 bases are shared with TRBD1. Looked up from germline, CDR1 is SEHNR and CDR2 is FQNEAQ (reference sequence). This CDR3 is built from 15 residues. The trim removed 4 bases at V and 9 bases at J, leaving 7 bases unmatched.

This clone appeared a few times. The chain recombines TRBV7-6 with TRBJ1-2, with D maybe TRBD1 (6 bases). The germline gives CDR1 SGHVS, CDR2 FNYEAQ. Trimming shortened V by 2 bases and J by 3 bases, and 7 bases separated the two germline ends. CDR3 length: 13 amino acids. This chain's CDR3 is CASSLPGDYGYTF. For the CDR3, the DNA is TGTGCCAGCAGCTTACCAGGGGACTATGGCTACACCTTC.

The genes are TRBV6-5 and TRBJ2-2; D perhaps matches TRBD1 (6 bases). The CDR3 length is 14 residues. Trimming removed 8 bases from V and 4 bases from J, with 14 bases in between. Germline V CDR1 and CDR2: MNHEY, SVGAGI. The CDR3 is CASSPGAGTGELFF. The CDR3 nucleotides read TGTGCCAGCTCCCCAGGGGCGGGCACCGGGGAGCTGTTTTTT.

V usage is TRBV4-3 and J usage is TRBJ2-3; D is unclear. The V and J ends lost 0 bases and 6 bases respectively, with 10 bases between them. The V gene's germline CDR1 is LGHNA and CDR2 YSLEER. The length of the CDR3 is 14 residues. CDR3 loop: CASSQDRTGDTQYF. CDR3 coding DNA: TGCGCCAGCAGCCAAGATAGGACCGGGGATACGCAGTATTTT.

This chain joins TRBV2 and TRBJ1-1; D is unclear. Trimming took 5 bases from V and 1 from J, leaving 8 bases between them. The CDR3 covers 13 residues. Germline V gene sequence: CDR1 SNHLY, CDR2 FYNNEI. CDR3 DNA sequence: TGTGCCAGCAGTTACACATCGAACACTGAAGCTTTCTTT. This encodes CASSYTSNTEAFF.

The chain has TRBV19 and TRBJ2-2; tentative D call: TRBD2 (5 bases). The length of the CDR3 is 14 residues. Germline values: CDR1 LNHDA, CDR2 SQIVND (reference sequence). Trimming removed 8 bases from V and 4 bases from J, with 14 bases in between. The CDR3 sequence is CASSGGQFTGELFF. Here the CDR3 DNA reads TGTGCCAGTTCGGGCGGGCAATTCACCGGGGAGCTGTTTTTT.

The genes are TRBV5-1 and TRBJ2-7; TRBD2 matches 9 bases. The length of the CDR3 is 15 residues. Germline trimming cut 4 bases from V and 2 bases from J; bases unmatched to any gene: 7. Germline-derived CDR1 and CDR2 are SGHRS and YFSETQ. CDR3 in amino acids: CASSIGLAPTYEQYF. Written as DNA, the CDR3 is TGCGCCAGCAGCATTGGACTAGCGCCAACCTACGAGCAGTACTTC.

This clone was recorded a few times. The rearrangement joins TRBV29-1 to TRBJ1-1; no definite D call. V was trimmed by 8 bases and J by 1 base, leaving 8 bases between them. Germline lookup yields CDR1 SQVTM and CDR2 ANQGSEA. The CDR3 extends over 11 amino acids. As DNA, the CDR3 is TGCAGCTATGGGAGGAACACTGAAGCTTTCTTT. Residues: CSYGRNTEAFF.

The chain carries TRBV5-1 and TRBJ1-5; D is undetermined. The V and J ends lost 4 bases and 5 bases respectively, with 16 bases between them. The germline V gene has CDR1 SGHRS and CDR2 YFSETQ. This CDR3 is built from 15 residues. The CDR3 bases are TGCGCCAGCAGCCGATTTGGAGGGCCTGATCAGCCCCAGCATTTT. The encoded protein is CASSRFGGPDQPQHF.

The chain links TRBV6-1 to TRBJ2-5; D is unclear. The V and J ends lost 9 bases and 2 bases respectively, with 10 bases between them. Per the germline V gene, CDR1 is MNHNS and CDR2 is SASEGT. CDR3 length equals 12 residues. The CDR3 DNA sequence: TGTGCCAGTTTACACAATCAAGAGACCCAGTACTTC. Amino acids: CASLHNQETQYF.

This rearrangement joins TRBV5-4 to TRBJ1-2; no firm D call. Germline CDR1 SGHNT, CDR2 YYREEE (reference sequence). The CDR3 has 13 residues. The ends were cut back, 2 bases at V and 0 bases at J, with 5 bases in the middle. The CDR3 loop is CASSFSANYGYTF. The CDR3 DNA is TGTGCCAGCAGCTTTTCAGCTAACTATGGCTACACCTTC.